This T cell receptor (beta chain) emerged from a study of T cell responses to AZD1222 COVID-19 vaccine. Study results and caveats: Mapped onto spike, vaccine-associated CD4 TCRs spanned it and were dominant at 160-218 and 743-854. White British ancestry dominated among donors, who included more females, and clonal diversity was possibly underestimated. Nearly half of spike-specific TCRs reportedly target variant regions that are unmutated in the B.1.351 and B.1.1.7 variants.

Clones were read by immunoSEQ multiplex PCR, and TCRdb kept only the in-frame ones, dropping some. Altogether over 150,000 clones are present, about 87% being singletons, with the ten largest covering 3% to 3.5%. A note on this clone: Its antigen is unidentified.

CDR3 size: 13 residues. The V gene's germline CDR1 is LGHNA and CDR2 YSLEER. Trimming removed 0 bases at V and 4 bases at J, with 4 bases between. This chain joins TRBV4-3 and TRBJ1-5, with D unclear. The sample was peripheral blood, taken on day 0 of AZD1222 vaccination. The clonotype was recovered from an adult in good health. The CDR3 bases are TGCGCCAGCAGCCAAGATCTGAATCAGCCCCAGCATTTT. Amino acid sequence: CASSQDLNQPQHF.